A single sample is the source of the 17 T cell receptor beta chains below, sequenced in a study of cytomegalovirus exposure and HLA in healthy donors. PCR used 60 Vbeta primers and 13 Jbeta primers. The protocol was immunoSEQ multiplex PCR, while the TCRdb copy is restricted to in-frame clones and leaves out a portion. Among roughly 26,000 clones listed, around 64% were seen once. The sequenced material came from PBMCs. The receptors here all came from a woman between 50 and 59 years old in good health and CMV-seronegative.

The CDR3 bases are TGTGCCAGCAGCCCCAAGGGCGGGTCACCACAAGAGACCCAGTACTTC. Translation gives CASSPKGGSPQETQYF. This chain connects TRBV5-4 to TRBJ2-5, with D maybe TRBD2 (5 bases). Trimming took 4 bases from V and 2 from J, leaving 18 bases between them. This CDR3 is 16 amino acids long. The germline gives CDR1 SGHNT, CDR2 YYREEE (reference sequence).

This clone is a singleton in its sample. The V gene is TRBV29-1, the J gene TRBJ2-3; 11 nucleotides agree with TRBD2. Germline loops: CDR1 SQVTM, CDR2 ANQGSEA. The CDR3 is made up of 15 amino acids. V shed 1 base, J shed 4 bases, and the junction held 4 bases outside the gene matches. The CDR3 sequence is CSVEGISGGADTQYF. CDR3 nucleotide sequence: TGCAGCGTTGAAGGTATTAGCGGGGGGGCAGATACGCAGTATTTT.

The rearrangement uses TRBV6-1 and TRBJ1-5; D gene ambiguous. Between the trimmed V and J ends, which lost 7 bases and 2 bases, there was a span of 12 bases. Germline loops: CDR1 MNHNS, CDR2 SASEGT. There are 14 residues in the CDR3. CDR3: CASIGDWGNQPQHF. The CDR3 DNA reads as TGTGCCAGCATCGGAGACTGGGGCAATCAGCCCCAGCATTTT.

The CDR3, as DNA: TGTGCCAGCAGCCCTGAAGCTATGAACACTGAAGCTTTCTTT. Encoded protein: CASSPEAMNTEAFF. V usage is TRBV5-4 and J usage is TRBJ1-1; no clear D. V was pared by 4 bases and J by 0 bases, with 10 bases between. CDR3 length equals 14 residues. Germline lookup yields CDR1 SGHNT and CDR2 YYREEE (reference sequence).

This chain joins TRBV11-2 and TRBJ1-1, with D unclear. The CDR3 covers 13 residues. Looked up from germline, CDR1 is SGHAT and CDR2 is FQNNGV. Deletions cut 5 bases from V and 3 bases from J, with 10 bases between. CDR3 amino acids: CASSPVEDTEAFF. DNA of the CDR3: TGTGCCAGCAGCCCAGTGGAGGACACTGAAGCTTTCTTT. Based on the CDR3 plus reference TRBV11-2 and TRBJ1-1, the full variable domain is EAGVAQSPRYKIIEKRQSVAFWCNPISGHATLYWYQQILGQGPKLLIQFQNNGVVDDSQLPKDRFSAERLKGVDSTLKIQPAKLEDSAVYLCASSPVEDTEAFFGQGTRLTVV.

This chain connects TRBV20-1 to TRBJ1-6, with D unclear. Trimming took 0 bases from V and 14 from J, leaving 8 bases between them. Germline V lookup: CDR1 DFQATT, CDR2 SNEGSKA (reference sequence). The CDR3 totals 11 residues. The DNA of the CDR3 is TGCAGTGCTAGAGAGGCGGAAGCCCTCCACTTT. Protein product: CSAREAEALHF.

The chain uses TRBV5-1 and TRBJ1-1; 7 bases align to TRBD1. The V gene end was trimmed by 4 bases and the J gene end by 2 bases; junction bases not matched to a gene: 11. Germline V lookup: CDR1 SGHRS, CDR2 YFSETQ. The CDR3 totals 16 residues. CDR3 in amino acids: CASSARPGGPNTEAFF. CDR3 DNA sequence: TGCGCCAGCAGCGCCCGGCCAGGGGGACCAAACACTGAAGCTTTCTTT.

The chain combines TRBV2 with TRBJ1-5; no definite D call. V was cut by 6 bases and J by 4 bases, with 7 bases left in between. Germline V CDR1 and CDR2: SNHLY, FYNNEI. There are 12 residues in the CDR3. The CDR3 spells CASSVFNQPQHF. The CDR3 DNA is TGTGCCAGCAGCGTCTTTAATCAGCCCCAGCATTTT.

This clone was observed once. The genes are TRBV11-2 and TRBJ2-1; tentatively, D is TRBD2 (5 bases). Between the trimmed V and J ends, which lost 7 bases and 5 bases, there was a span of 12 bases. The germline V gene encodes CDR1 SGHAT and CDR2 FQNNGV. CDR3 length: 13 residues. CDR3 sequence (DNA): TGTGCCAGCACTCCGACTAAAAACAATGAGCAGTTCTTC. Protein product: CASTPTKNNEQFF.

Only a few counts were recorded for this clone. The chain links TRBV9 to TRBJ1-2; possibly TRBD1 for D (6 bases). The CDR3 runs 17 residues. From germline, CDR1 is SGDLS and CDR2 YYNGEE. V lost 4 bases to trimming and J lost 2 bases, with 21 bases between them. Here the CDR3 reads CASSTREDRDTNYGYTF. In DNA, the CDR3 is TGTGCCAGCAGCACTCGAGAGGATAGGGACACCAACTATGGCTACACCTTC.

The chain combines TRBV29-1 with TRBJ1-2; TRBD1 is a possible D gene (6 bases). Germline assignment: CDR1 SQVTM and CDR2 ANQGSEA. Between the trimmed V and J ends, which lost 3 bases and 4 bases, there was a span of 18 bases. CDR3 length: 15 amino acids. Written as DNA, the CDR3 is TGCAGCGTTGACGGGGGGCCCGAGGTTTCCTATGGCTACACCTTC. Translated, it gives CSVDGGPEVSYGYTF.

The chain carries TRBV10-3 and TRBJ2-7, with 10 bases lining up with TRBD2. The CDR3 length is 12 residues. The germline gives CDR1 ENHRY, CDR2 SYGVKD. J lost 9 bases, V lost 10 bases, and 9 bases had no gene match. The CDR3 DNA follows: TGTGCCAACGGGGTAGCGGGGGGCATGCAGTACTTC. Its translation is CANGVAGGMQYF.

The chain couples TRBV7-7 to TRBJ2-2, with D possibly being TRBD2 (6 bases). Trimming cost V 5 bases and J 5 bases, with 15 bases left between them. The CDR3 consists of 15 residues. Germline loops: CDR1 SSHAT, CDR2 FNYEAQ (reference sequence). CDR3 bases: TGTGCCAGCAGCCGGGACTCCTCTCGGACCGGGGAGCTGTTTTTT. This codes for CASSRDSSRTGELFF.

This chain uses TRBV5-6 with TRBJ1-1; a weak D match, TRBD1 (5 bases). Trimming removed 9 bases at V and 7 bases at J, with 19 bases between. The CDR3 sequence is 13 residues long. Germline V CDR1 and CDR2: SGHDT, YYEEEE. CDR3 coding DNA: TGTGCCACCCTCCGCAGGGATGGTGGTGAAGCTTTCTTT. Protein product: CATLRRDGGEAFF.

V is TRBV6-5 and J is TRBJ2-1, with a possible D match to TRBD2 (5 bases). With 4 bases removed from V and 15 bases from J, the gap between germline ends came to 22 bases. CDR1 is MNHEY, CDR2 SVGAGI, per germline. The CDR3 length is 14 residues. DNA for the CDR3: TGTGCCAGCAGTTGGAGCCTAACAGAGGGTCGCATGTTCTTC. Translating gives CASSWSLTEGRMFF.

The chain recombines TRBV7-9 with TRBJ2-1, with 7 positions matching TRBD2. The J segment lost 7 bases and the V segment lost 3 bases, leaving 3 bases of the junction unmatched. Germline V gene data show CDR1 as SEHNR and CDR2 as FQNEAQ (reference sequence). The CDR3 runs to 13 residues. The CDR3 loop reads CASSLTSLNEQFF. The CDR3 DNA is TGTGCCAGCAGCTTGACTAGCTTGAATGAGCAGTTCTTC.

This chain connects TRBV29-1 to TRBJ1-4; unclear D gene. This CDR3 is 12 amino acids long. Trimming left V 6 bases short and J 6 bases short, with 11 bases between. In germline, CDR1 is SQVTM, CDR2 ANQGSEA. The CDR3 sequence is CSVGGLYEKLFF. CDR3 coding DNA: TGCAGCGTAGGAGGGTTGTATGAAAAACTGTTTTTT.